Presented here are 6 T cell receptor beta chains from one specimen sequenced in a study of HIV-infected patients and healthy controls. About 500 ng RNA was reverse transcribed with alpha and beta constant-region primers. Using multiplexing indices, alpha and beta chain libraries were generated apart by chain-specific third strand synthesis. TCRdb reprocessed the 5' RACE reads via MiXCR and lists one record per CDR3 protein. This sample has under 7,000 distinct CDR3 sequences; around 8.6% occur once, and the top ten carry 20%. Antiretroviral therapy had run roughly three months, about 14 weeks, before follow-up blood collection. No cell fractionation was done, so the repertoire covers all unsorted peripheral blood T cells. The sample here was blood, taken during antiretroviral therapy. The source of these receptors is an adult with HIV infection.

In this sample, this clonotype is medium-sized. The V and J genes are TRBV7-9 and TRBJ2-2; D assignment may be TRBD1 or TRBD2 (5 bases each). The V gene's germline CDR1 is SEHNR and CDR2 FQNEAQ (reference sequence). The CDR3 covers 17 residues. The V end lost 2 bases, the J end lost 0 bases, and 13 bases lay between the germline ends. The DNA of the CDR3 is TGTGCCAGCAGCTTAAGTCCCCGGGACGCGAACACCGGGGAGCTGTTTTTT. Protein: CASSLSPRDANTGELFF.

Ten or more counts support this clonotype. The chain carries TRBV6-5 and TRBJ1-1, with 12 bases that match TRBD1. Per germline, CDR1 MNHEY and CDR2 SVGAGI. The CDR3 loop spans 16 amino acids. With V trimmed by 6 bases and J by 3 bases, 8 bases remained unmatched. The CDR3 nucleotides read TGTGCCAGCAGGCCTCCCGGGACAGGGGGCTACACTGAAGCTTTCTTT. Amino acids: CASRPPGTGGYTEAFF.

This clonotype is categorized as medium-sized. The V call is TRBV6-1, the J call TRBJ1-1; no firm D call. The V and J ends lost 2 bases and 3 bases respectively, with 4 bases between them. Germline V gene lookup returns CDR1 MNHNS and CDR2 SASEGT. This CDR3 comprises 12 residues. The CDR3, as DNA: TGTGCCAGCAGTGAACAGTACACTGAAGCTTTCTTT. This codes for CASSEQYTEAFF.

By frequency in the sample, this clonotype is medium-sized. The genes are TRBV7-2 and TRBJ2-3, with D unclear. This CDR3 has 14 residues. Between the trimmed V and J ends, which lost 0 bases and 2 bases, there was a span of 6 bases. Per germline, CDR1 SGHTA and CDR2 FQGNSA. The CDR3 reads CASSLAPATDTQYF. CDR3 DNA sequence: TGTGCCAGCAGCTTAGCCCCCGCCACAGATACGCAGTATTTT.

This clonotype came up many times. This sequence joins TRBV7-8 and TRBJ1-3; the D gene is possibly TRBD1 (6 bases). This CDR3 has 16 residues. Germline CDR1 is SGHVS and CDR2 is FQNEAQ. Trimming shortened V by 1 base and J by 1 base, and 11 bases separated the two germline ends. The CDR3 protein is CASSLERGQSGNTIYF. CDR3 DNA sequence: TGTGCCAGCAGCTTAGAACGGGGGCAGTCTGGAAACACCATATATTTT.

This clonotype was detected many times. The chain combines TRBV4-1 with TRBJ2-1; 10 positions agree with TRBD2. The CDR3 runs to 16 residues. V was clipped by 4 bases and J by 9 bases; unmatched bases: 12. The germline gives CDR1 MGHRA, CDR2 YSYEKL. CDR3 sequence (DNA): TGCGCCAGCAGCCCACATCAACGGCTAGCGGGGGTTGAGCAGTTCTTC. Protein product: CASSPHQRLAGVEQFF.